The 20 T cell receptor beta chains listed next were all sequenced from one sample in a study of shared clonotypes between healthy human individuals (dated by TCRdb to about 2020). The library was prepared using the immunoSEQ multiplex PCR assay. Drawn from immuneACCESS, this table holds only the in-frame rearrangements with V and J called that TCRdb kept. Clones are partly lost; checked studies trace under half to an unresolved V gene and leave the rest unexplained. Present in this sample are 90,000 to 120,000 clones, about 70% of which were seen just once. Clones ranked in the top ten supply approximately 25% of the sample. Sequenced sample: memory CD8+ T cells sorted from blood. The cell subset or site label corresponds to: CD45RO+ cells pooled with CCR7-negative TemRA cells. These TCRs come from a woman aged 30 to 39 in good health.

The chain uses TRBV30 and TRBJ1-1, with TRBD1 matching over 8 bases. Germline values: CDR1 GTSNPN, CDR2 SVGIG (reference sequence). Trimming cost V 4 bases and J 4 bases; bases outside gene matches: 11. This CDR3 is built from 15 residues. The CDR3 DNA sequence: TGTGCCTGGACTAACGGACAGGGTTGGGTCACTGAAGCTTTCTTT. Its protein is CAWTNGQGWVTEAFF.

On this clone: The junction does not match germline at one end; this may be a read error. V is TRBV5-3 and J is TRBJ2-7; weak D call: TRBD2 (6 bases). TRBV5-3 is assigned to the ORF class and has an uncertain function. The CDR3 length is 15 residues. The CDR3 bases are TGTGCCAGCAGCTCCCGGGACTTTAGCTCCTACGAGCAGTACTTC. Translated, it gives CASSSRDFSSYEQYF.

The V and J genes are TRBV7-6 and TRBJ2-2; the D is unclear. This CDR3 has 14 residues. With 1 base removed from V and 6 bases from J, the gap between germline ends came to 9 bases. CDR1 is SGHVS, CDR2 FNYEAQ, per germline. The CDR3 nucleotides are TGTGCCAGCAGCTTAGAGACACGCGCCGGGGAGCTGTTTTTT. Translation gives CASSLETRAGELFF.

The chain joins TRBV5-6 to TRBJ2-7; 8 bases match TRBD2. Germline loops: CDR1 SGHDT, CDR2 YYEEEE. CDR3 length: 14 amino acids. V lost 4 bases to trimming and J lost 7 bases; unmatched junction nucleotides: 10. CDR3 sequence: CASSKPGTSPEQYF. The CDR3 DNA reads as TGTGCCAGCAGCAAACCCGGGACTAGTCCGGAGCAGTACTTC.

The CDR3 sequence: CASSYRTSGKETQYF. The CDR3 DNA reads as TGTGCCAGCAGCTACCGGACTAGCGGAAAAGAGACCCAGTACTTC. V usage is TRBV27 and J usage is TRBJ2-5; 10 bases line up with TRBD2. CDR3 length: 15 amino acids. Germline trimming cut 6 bases from V and 3 bases from J; bases unmatched to any gene: 7. Germline V gene data show CDR1 as MNHEY and CDR2 as SMNVEV (reference sequence).

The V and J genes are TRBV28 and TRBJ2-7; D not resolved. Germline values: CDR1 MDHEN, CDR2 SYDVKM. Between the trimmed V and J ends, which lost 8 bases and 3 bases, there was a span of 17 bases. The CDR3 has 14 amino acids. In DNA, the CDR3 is TGTGCCAGCGTTGGGGAAAGCGACCGCTACGAGCAGTACTTC. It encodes CASVGESDRYEQYF.

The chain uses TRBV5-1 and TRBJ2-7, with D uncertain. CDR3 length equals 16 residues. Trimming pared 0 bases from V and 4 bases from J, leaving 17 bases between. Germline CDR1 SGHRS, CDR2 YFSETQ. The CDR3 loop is CASSLVARARKYEQYF. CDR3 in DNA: TGCGCCAGCAGCTTGGTGGCCCGAGCGCGAAAATACGAGCAGTACTTC. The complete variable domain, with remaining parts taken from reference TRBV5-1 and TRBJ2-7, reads KAGVTQTPRYLIKTRGQQVTLSCSPISGHRSVSWYQQTPGQGLQFLFEYFSETQRNKGNFPGRFSGRQFSNSRSEMNVSTLELGDSALYLCASSLVARARKYEQYFGPGTRLTVT.

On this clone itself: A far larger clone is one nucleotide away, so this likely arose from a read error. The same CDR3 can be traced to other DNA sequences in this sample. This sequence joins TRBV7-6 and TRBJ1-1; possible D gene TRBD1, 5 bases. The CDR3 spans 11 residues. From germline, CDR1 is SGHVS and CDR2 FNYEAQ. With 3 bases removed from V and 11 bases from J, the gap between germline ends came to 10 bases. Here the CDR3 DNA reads TGTGCCAGCAGCTTCGTAGGGGATGCTTTCTTT. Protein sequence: CASSFVGDAFF.

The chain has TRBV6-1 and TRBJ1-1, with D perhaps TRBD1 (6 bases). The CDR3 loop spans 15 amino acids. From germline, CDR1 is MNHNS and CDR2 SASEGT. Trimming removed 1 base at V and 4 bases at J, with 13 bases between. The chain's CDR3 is CASSEDWEGGTEAFF. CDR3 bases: TGTGCCAGCAGTGAAGATTGGGAGGGGGGCACTGAAGCTTTCTTT.

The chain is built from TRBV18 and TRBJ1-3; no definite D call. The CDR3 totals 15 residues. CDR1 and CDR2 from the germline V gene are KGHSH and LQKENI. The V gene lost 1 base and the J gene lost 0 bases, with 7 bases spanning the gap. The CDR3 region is CASSPLGYSGNTIYF. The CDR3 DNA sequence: TGTGCCAGCTCACCACTAGGGTACTCTGGAAACACCATATATTTT.

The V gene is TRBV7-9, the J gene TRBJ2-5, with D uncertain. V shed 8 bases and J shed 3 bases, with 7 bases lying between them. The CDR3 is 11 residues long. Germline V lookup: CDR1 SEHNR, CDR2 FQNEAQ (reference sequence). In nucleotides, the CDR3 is TGTGCCAGCGTGGGGAAAGAGACCCAGTACTTC. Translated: CASVGKETQYF. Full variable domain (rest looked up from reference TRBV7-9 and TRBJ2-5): DTGVSQNPRHKITKRGQNVTFRCDPISEHNRLYWYRQTLGQGPEFLTYFQNEAQLEKSRLLSDRFSAERPKGSFSTLEIQRTEQGDSAMYLCASVGKETQYFGPGTRLLVL.

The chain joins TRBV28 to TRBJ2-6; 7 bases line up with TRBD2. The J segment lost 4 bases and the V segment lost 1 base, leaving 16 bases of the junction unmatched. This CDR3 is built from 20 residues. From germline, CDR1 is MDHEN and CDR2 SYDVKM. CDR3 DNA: TGTGCCAGCAGTTTATCACAATGGCTAGCGGAGAGGTGGGGGGCCAACGTCCTGACTTTC. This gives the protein CASSLSQWLAERWGANVLTF.

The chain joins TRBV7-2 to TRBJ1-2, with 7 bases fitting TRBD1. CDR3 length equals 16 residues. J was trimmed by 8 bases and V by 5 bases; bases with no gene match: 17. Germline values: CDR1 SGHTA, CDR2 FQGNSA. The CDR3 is CASSKVSTGSGEGYTF. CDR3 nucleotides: TGTGCCAGCAGCAAAGTATCGACAGGGAGTGGGGAAGGCTACACCTTC.

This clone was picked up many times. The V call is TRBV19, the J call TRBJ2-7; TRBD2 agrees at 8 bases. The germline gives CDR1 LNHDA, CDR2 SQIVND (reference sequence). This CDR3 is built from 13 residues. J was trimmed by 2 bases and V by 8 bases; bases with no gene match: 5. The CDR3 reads CASGAGVAYEQYF. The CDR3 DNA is TGTGCCAGTGGAGCGGGAGTTGCCTACGAGCAGTACTTC.

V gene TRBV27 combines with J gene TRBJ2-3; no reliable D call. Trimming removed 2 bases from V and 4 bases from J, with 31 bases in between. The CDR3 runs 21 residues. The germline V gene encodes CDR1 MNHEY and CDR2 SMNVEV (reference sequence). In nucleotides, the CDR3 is TGTGCCAGCAGTTTAAAGGTCCGGTACCCATCCCACACAAGCAACGCAGATACGCAGTATTTT. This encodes CASSLKVRYPSHTSNADTQYF.

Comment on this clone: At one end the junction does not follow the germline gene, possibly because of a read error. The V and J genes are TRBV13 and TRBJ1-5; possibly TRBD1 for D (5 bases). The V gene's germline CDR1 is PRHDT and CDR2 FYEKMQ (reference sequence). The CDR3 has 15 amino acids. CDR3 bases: TGCGCCAGCAGCCAAGCGGGGGGGAACTATCAGCCCCAGCATTTT. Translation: CASSQAGGNYQPQHF.

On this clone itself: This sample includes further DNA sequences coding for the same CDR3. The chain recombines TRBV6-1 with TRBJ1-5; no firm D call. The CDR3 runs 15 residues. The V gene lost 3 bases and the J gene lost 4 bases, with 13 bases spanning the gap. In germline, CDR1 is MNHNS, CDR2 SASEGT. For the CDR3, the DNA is TGTGCCAGCAGTGAGAGCGAGAGCGGAAATCAGCCCCAGCATTTT. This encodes CASSESESGNQPQHF.

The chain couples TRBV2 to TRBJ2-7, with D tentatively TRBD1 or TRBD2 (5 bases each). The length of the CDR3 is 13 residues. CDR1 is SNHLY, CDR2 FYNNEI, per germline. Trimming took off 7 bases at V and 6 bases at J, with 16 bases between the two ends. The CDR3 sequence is CASMSVGDGEQYF. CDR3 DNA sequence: TGTGCCAGCATGTCCGTGGGGGACGGCGAGCAGTACTTC.

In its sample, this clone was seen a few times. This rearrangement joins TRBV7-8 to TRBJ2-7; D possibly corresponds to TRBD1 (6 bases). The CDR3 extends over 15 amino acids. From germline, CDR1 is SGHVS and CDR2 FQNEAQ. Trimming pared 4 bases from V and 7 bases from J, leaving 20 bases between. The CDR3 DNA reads TGTGCCAGCAGCTACGCCCGGCAGGGGAACGGGGAGCAGTACTTC. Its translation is CASSYARQGNGEQYF. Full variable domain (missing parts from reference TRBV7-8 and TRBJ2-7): GAGVSQSPRYKVAKRGQDVALRCDPISGHVSLFWYQQALGQGPEFLTYFQNEAQLDKSGLPSDRFFAERPEGSVSTLKIQRTQQEDSAVYLCASSYARQGNGEQYFGPGTRLTVT.

CDR3 sequence reads: CASSFRGRLSYEQYF. The CDR3 DNA reads as TGTGCCAGCAGTTTCCGGGGGCGGTTATCCTACGAGCAGTACTTC. The chain combines TRBV28 with TRBJ2-7; D could derive from TRBD1 or TRBD2 (6 bases each). V was clipped by 3 bases and J by 1 base, with 13 bases between them. The CDR3 extends over 15 amino acids. Per the germline V gene, CDR1 is MDHEN and CDR2 is SYDVKM. The variable domain in full, with the rest retrieved from reference TRBV28 and TRBJ2-7, is DVKVTQSSRYLVKRTGEKVFLECVQDMDHENMFWYRQDPGLGLRLIYFSYDVKMKEKGDIPEGYSVSREKKERFSLILESASTNQTSMYLCASSFRGRLSYEQYFGPGTRLTVT.